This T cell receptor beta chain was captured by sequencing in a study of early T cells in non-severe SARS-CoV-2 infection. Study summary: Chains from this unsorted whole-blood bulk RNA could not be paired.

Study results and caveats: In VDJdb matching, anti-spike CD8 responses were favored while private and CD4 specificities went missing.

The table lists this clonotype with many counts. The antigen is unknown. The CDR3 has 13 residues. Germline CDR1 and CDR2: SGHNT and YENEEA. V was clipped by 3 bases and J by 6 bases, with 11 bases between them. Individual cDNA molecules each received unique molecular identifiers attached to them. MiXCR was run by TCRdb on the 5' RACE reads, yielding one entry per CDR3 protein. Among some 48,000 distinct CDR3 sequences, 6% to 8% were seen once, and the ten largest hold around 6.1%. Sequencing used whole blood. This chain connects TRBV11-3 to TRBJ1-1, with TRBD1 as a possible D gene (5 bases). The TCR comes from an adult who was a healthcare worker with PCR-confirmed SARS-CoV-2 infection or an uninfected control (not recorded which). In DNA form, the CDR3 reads TGTGCCAGCAGCTTCATGCAGGGATCTGAAGCTTTCTTT. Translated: CASSFMQGSEAFF.